This T cell receptor beta chain was obtained from a study of cytomegalovirus exposure and HLA in healthy donors. Study-level points and caveats: Usually a TCR sequence was rare, but some public TCRs were found in many donors.

With regard to this clone: Its antigen is not known.

The protocol was immunoSEQ multiplex PCR, while the TCRdb copy is restricted to in-frame clones and leaves out a portion. The data hold 250,000 to 400,000 clones, with nearly 90% observed a single time. Trimming removed 4 bases from V and 4 bases from J, with 10 bases in between. CDR3 length: 13 amino acids. CDR1 and CDR2 (germline): MGHDK, SYGVNS. The sequence derives from a man aged 25 to 45 in good health and CMV-seronegative. The V gene is TRBV25-1, the J gene TRBJ2-5; D might be TRBD2 (5 bases). Sequencing used PBMCs. CDR3 amino acids: CASSVGAGETQYF. In nucleotides, the CDR3 is TGTGCCAGCAGTGTTGGCGCGGGAGAGACCCAGTACTTC.